A single T cell receptor beta chain is shown here with its context. This clonotype has a count of ten or more. Its antigen has not been determined. Within one base of it there is no much larger clone, and no base qualities were kept. From its cysteine to its phenylalanine, the CDR3 spans 12 amino acids. The kept DNA is CDR3 alone, 36 bases in frame from the first base. Deletion took 1 base off V and 11 bases off J, with a span of 13 bases between the germline ends. From the germline V gene (reference sequence), CDR1 is DFQATT and CDR2 is SNEGSKA. The TCR beta CDR3 regions were amplified from RNA transcripts. The TCR CDR3 was subjected to a first round of RT-PCR using the HTBI primer set and the Qiagen OneStep RT-PCR kit. Libraries were constructed in a second round of multiplex PCR, after which size selection and purification were performed. Paired-end sequencing of the libraries was performed with 100 bp reads on an Illumina HiSeq2000. Concerning the study's data processing: Raw data were processed with SOAPnuke, discarding reads with adapters, uncalled bases, mean Phred below 15, or no exact constant-primer or identifier match. High-quality paired reads were merged with COPE v1.2.5, and unique nucleotide sequences were defined as clonotypes. Clonotypes were aligned to IMGT TRBV, TRBD and TRBJ reference segments using MiTCR v1.1. The analysis included only V-J combinations with a frequency above 0.0001, which together covered approximately 99% of the repertoires. A TCS score was defined as the ratio of F50 (clonal expansion) to E x V (chaos), with BLOSUM62-based TCRdist applied between CDR3 peptides within each V-J. Welch's t-statistics and random forest reduced roughly 530 V-J features to around 14, which were used in a naive Bayes classifier (R e1071). TCRdb reprocessing: public reads trimmed at Q25 with fastp, clones called with MiXCR, in-frame beta chains kept. Rows merge per CDR3 protein into single entries with the most common DNA and genes. The V and J calls were determined by TCRdb, not by the authors. In this sample the table shows roughly 650,000 distinct CDR3 sequences, approximately 15% of which occur a single time. The leading ten clones occupy 2.5% to 4% of the sample.

The sample belongs to a study of T cells in Graves' hyperthyroidism and ophthalmopathy (dated by TCRdb to the late 2010s). Regarding the complete study: Peripheral blood was sampled at the time of initial diagnosis, prior to any treatment. TCR V-J signatures able to tell the groups apart were searched for in a discovery cohort of 100 or so patients, of whom roughly 42 had Graves' ophthalmopathy and 57 had stable Graves' hyperthyroidism. Prospective prediction of ophthalmopathy was tested in an independent validation cohort consisting of some 18 hyperthyroidism patients and 17 patients who later progressed to ophthalmopathy. The 95 to 100 discovery patients were randomly divided into training and test sets at a 7:3 ratio. In several Graves' hyperthyroidism patients, the study also compared T-cell repertoires from thyroid tissue with T-cell repertoires from blood. Once sampling was done, hyperthyroidism patients were given methimazole at a starting dose of 30 mg daily, whereas ophthalmopathy patients were given high-dose intravenous methylprednisolone. The paper reports TCR Vbeta CDR3 sequencing of over 120 peripheral blood samples: around 45 ophthalmopathy, about 75 hyperthyroidism and around 17 progressor patients.

On the study overall, not on this receptor specifically: Ophthalmopathy was separated from stable hyperthyroidism by a 13 V-J signature model, with roughly 88% sensitivity and approximately 84% specificity obtained in cross-validation and 80%/75% obtained in testing. Sample size was not statistically predetermined, and investigators were not blinded to group allocation. During validation, the model predicted progression to ophthalmopathy a median of roughly 7.1 months ahead of onset, with approximately 71% sensitivity and about 75% specificity. Most expanded thyroid clonotypes (frequency above 0.001) were also detected in blood, a finding suggesting that blood repertoires may reflect thyroid immune responses.

In the ophthalmopathy patients, disease was moderately to severely active, with a Clinical Activity Score of 3 or more, a NOSPECS grade of 4 or more, and a duration of less than 3 months. Any patient with an uncontrolled infection, another autoimmune disease, pregnancy or lactation was excluded. Diagnoses relied on clinical symptoms, serum thyroxine and TRAb, thyroid ultrasound and orbital computed tomography. PBMCs were separated from 7.5 to 10 ml of fresh peripheral blood using Ficoll-Paque density gradient centrifugation. Trizol reagent was used to extract total RNA, and RNA quality was then checked on an Agilent 2100 Bioanalyzer.

The sample comprised blood. The rearranged segments are TRBV20-1 and TRBJ2-3, with the identity of the D gene unclear. This receptor was taken from a woman aged 40 to 50 with Graves' ophthalmopathy. The sequence in DNA is TGCAGTGCTAGAGTGAGTGCGAGACAGCAGTATTTT. Its protein product is CSARVSARQQYF.